The source of this T cell receptor (beta chain) is a study of shared clonotypes between healthy human individuals. CD8 memory was a combination that joined CD45RO+ cells with CCR7-negative CD45RA+ TemRA cells. The repertoire was sequenced with immunoSEQ multiplex PCR; TCRdb's copy has only in-frame clones and lacks some. The sample yields approximately 710,000 clones, 90% seen once. The CDR3 sequence is 13 residues long. Per the germline V gene, CDR1 is MNHEY and CDR2 is SMNVEV (reference sequence). V was clipped by 5 bases and J by 5 bases, with 12 bases between them. The sample taken for sequencing was memory CD8+ T cells from PBMCs. Subset in this sample: CD45RO+ cells pooled with CCR7-negative TemRA cells. This sequence joins TRBV27 and TRBJ1-2, with TRBD1 as a possible D gene (5 bases). The sequence derives from a young man in good health. Some clones in this sample may be carry-over from other donors' samples. CDR3 loop: CASSNGAHYGYTF. The DNA of the CDR3 is TGTGCCAGCAGTAACGGGGCCCATTATGGCTACACCTTC.